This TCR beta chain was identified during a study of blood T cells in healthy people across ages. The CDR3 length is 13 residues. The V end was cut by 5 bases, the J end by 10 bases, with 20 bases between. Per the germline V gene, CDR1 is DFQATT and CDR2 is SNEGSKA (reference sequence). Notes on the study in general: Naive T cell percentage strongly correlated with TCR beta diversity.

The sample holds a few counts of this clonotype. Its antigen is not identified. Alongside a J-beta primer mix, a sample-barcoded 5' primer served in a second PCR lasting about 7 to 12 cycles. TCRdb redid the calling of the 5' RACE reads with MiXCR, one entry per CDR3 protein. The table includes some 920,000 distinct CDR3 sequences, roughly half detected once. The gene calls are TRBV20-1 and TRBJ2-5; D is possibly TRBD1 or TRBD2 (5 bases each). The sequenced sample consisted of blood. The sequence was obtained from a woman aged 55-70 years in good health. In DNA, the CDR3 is TGCAGTGCTGCCTCAGGGAGTCCACCGGGCCAGTACTTC. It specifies CSAASGSPPGQYF.